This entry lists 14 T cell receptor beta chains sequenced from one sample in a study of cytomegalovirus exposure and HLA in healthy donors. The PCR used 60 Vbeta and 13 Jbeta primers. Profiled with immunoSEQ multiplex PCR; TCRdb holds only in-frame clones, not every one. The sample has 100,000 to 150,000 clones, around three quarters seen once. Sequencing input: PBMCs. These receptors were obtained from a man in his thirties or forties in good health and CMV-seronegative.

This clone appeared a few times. CDR3 in amino acids: CASSQASADGGDLDTQYF. The CDR3 nucleotides are TGCGCCAGCAGCCAGGCCTCCGCCGATGGGGGGGATTTAGATACGCAGTATTTT. The chain has TRBV4-1 and TRBJ2-3; the match to TRBD2 covers 7 bases. The germline CDR1 and CDR2 sequences are MGHRA and YSYEKL. J was trimmed by 5 bases and V by 3 bases; bases with no gene match: 17. This CDR3 is built from 18 residues.

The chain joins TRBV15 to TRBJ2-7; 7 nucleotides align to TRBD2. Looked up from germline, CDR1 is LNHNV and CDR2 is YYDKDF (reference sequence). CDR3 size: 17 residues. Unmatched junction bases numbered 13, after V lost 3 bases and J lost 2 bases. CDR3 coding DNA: TGTGCCACCAGCAGGGGTCCAGGGCGGGACTACCCCTACGAGCAGTACTTC. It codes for CATSRGPGRDYPYEQYF.

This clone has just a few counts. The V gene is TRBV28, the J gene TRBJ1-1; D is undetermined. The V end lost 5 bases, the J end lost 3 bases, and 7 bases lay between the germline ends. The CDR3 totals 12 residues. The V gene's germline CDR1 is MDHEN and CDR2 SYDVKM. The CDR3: CASSRGDTEAFF. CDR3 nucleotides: TGTGCCAGCAGTAGAGGAGACACTGAAGCTTTCTTT. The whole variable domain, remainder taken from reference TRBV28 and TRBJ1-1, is DVKVTQSSRYLVKRTGEKVFLECVQDMDHENMFWYRQDPGLGLRLIYFSYDVKMKEKGDIPEGYSVSREKKERFSLILESASTNQTSMYLCASSRGDTEAFFGQGTRLTVV.

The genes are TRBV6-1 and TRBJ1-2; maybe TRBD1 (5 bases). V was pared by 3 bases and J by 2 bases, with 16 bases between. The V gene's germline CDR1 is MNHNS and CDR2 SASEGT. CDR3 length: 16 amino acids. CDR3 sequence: CASSDLWSAGNYGYTF. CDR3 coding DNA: TGTGCCAGCAGTGACCTTTGGTCGGCAGGGAACTATGGCTACACCTTC.

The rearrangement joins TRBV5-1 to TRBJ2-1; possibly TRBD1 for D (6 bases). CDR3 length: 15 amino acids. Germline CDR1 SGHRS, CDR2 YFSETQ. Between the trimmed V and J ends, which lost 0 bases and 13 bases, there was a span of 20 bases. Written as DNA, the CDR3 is TGCGCCAGCAGCTTGGCCGAGAGTCAGGGACACAATCAGTTCTTC. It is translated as CASSLAESQGHNQFF.

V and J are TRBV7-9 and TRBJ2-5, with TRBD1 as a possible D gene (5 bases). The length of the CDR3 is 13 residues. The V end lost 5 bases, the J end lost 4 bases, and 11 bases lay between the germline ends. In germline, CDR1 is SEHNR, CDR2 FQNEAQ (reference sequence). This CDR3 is CASSPLRVETQYF. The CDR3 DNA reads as TGTGCCAGCAGCCCACTCAGGGTAGAGACCCAGTACTTC.

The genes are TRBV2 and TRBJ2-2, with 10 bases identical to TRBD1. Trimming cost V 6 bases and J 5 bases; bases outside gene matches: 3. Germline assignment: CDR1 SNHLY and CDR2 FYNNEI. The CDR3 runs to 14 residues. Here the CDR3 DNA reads TGTGCCAGCAGGACAGGGGGCGAAACCGGGGAGCTGTTTTTT. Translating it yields CASRTGGETGELFF.

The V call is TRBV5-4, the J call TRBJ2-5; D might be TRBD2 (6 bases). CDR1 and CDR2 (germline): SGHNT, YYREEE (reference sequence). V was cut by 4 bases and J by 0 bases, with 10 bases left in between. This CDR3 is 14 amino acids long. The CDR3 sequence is CASSTGGDQETQYF. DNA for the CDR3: TGTGCCAGCAGCACCGGCGGGGACCAAGAGACCCAGTACTTC.

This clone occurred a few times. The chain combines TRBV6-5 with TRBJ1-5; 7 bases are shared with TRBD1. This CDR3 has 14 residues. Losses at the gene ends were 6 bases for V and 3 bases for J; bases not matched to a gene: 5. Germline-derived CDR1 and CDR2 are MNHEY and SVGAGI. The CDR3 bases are TGTGCCAGCAGCTTGGGACAGATCAATCAGCCCCAGCATTTT. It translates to CASSLGQINQPQHF.

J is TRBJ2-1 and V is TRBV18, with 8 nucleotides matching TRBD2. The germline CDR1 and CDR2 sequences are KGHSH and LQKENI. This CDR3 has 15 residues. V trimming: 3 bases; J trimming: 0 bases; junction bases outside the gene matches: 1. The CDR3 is CASSPSGGSYNEQFF. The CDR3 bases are TGTGCCAGCTCACCGAGCGGGGGCTCCTACAATGAGCAGTTCTTC. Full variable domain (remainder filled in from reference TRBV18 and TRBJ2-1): NAGVMQNPRHLVRRRGQEARLRCSPMKGHSHVYWYRQLPEEGLKFMVYLQKENIIDESGMPKERFSAEFPKEGPSILRIQQVVRGDSAAYFCASSPSGGSYNEQFFGPGTRLTVL.

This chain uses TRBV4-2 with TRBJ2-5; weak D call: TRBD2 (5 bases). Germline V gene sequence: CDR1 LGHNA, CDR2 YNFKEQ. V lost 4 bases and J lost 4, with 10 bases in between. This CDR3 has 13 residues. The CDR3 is CASSREGAETQYF. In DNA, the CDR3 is TGTGCCAGCAGCCGAGAGGGCGCAGAGACCCAGTACTTC.

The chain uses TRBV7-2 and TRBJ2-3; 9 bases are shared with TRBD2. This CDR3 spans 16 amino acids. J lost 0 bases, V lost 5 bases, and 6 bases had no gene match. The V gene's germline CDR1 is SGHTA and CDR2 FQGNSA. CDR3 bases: TGTGCCAGCAGCCGCCGACTAGCGGCTAGCACAGATACGCAGTATTTT. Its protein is CASSRRLAASTDTQYF.

The CDR3 bases are TGTGCCAGCAGACCCGGGACTAGCGGGAGGGAAGGGCAGTTCTTC. Encoded protein: CASRPGTSGREGQFF. V is TRBV5-4 and J is TRBJ2-1, with 16 bases matching TRBD2. Looked up from germline, CDR1 is SGHNT and CDR2 is YYREEE (reference sequence). The CDR3 runs 15 residues. J gave up 12 bases and V 5 bases, and 8 bases lay outside the gene matches.

The CDR3 loop is CASSLLGQELYEQYF. In DNA, the CDR3 is TGTGCCAGCAGCTTGCTTGGGCAGGAATTGTACGAGCAGTACTTC. This rearrangement joins TRBV5-6 to TRBJ2-7; D gene unclear. The V and J ends lost 1 base and 4 bases respectively, with 15 bases between them. Germline CDR1 is SGHDT and CDR2 is YYEEEE. The CDR3 is made up of 15 amino acids.